This T cell receptor beta chain originates from a study of regulatory T cells in long-lasting Graves disease. Study results and caveats: Among samples with persistent disease, TRBV28, TRBJ1-2 and TRBJ2-5 were favored.

Noted time point: newly diagnosed GD, antithyroid drugs for less than 3 months. After RNA was extracted from PBMCs, the TCR library was made from it. The germline gives CDR1 SGHTA, CDR2 FQGNSA. The length of the CDR3 is 15 residues. Through Arm-PCR of CDR3 regions and iRepertoire HTBI primers, TCR beta libraries were built. Using its own MiXCR run on the multiplex PCR reads, TCRdb lists one record per CDR3 protein. The repertoire holds around 450,000 distinct CDR3 sequences, with approximately 15% as singletons. A note on this clonotype: Its antigen is not identified. At one boundary the junction diverges from the germline segment, which might be a read error.

This same sample was also taken into another study, of T cells in Graves' hyperthyroidism and ophthalmopathy. From that paper: Peripheral blood also featured most of the thyroid clonotypes expanded above 0.001.

The gene calls are TRBV7-2 and TRBJ2-6; 8 nucleotides line up with TRBD2. The sequence was collected from a woman aged 40 to 50 with Graves disease. This sample comprised peripheral blood mononuclear cells (PBMCs), obtained at new diagnosis, from a patient treated with antithyroid drugs. As DNA, the CDR3 is TGTGCCACGGGGGGGGGGACCTCTGGGGCCACCGTCCTGACTTTC. The encoded protein is CATGGGTSGATVLTF.